One sample yielded the 10 T cell receptor beta chains listed below, sequenced in a study of shared clonotypes between healthy human individuals. Method: immunoSEQ multiplex PCR; TCRdb's copy keeps in-frame clones and lacks some. The table lists approximately 840,000 clones, just over 95% of them singletons. Positive CCR7 selection of CD45RO-negative cells yielded the naive CD8 cells, and terminally differentiated effector memory CD45RA+ cells were excluded. The sequenced sample consisted of naive CD8+ T cells sorted from blood. The receptors derive from a young man in good health.

The sample holds one count of this clone. The chain has TRBV7-9 and TRBJ2-7; D gene uncertain. V lost 0 bases, J lost 2 bases, and 11 bases lay in between. The CDR3 length is 15 residues. CDR1 SEHNR and CDR2 FQNEAQ come from the germline V gene (reference sequence). The CDR3 region is CASSLAQFTPYEQYF. DNA of the CDR3: TGTGCCAGCAGCTTAGCGCAATTTACTCCCTACGAGCAGTACTTC. The variable domain in full, with the rest retrieved from reference TRBV7-9 and TRBJ2-7, is DTGVSQNPRHKITKRGQNVTFRCDPISEHNRLYWYRQTLGQGPEFLTYFQNEAQLEKSRLLSDRFSAERPKGSFSTLEIQRTEQGDSAMYLCASSLAQFTPYEQYFGPGTRLTVT.

V gene TRBV27 combines with J gene TRBJ1-2; TRBD1 matches 8 bases. Looked up from germline, CDR1 is MNHEY and CDR2 is SMNVEV (reference sequence). V shed 3 bases and J 4 bases; nucleotides not matched to a gene: 4. The CDR3 runs 14 residues. The CDR3: CASSFQGATYGYTF. DNA for the CDR3: TGTGCCAGCAGTTTCCAGGGGGCTACCTATGGCTACACCTTC.

V gene TRBV29-1 combines with J gene TRBJ1-3; TRBD1 is a possible D gene (6 bases). This CDR3 has 13 amino acids. From germline, CDR1 is SQVTM and CDR2 ANQGSEA. Trimming shortened V by 6 bases and J by 0 bases, and 9 bases separated the two germline ends. DNA for the CDR3: TGCAGCGTGCGGACAGCCTCTGGAAACACCATATATTTT. Translated, it gives CSVRTASGNTIYF.

The gene calls are TRBV7-6 and TRBJ1-1, with D perhaps TRBD1 (5 bases). This CDR3 region has 15 residues. V lost 2 bases and J lost 4, with 14 bases in between. Looked up from germline, CDR1 is SGHVS and CDR2 is FNYEAQ. The CDR3 protein is CASSLTGGIGTEAFF. The CDR3 DNA sequence: TGTGCCAGCAGCTTAACGGGGGGAATCGGCACTGAAGCTTTCTTT.

The genes are TRBV2 and TRBJ2-7; D perhaps matches TRBD1 (5 bases). CDR1 SNHLY and CDR2 FYNNEI come from the germline V gene. This CDR3 has 13 residues. Deletions cut 6 bases from V and 5 bases from J, with 14 bases between. The CDR3 sequence is CASRVDSGNEQYF. As DNA, the CDR3 is TGTGCCAGCAGGGTAGACAGTGGCAACGAGCAGTACTTC.

The chain joins TRBV5-6 to TRBJ1-2; D call uncertain. The CDR3 is made up of 12 amino acids. V was cut by 0 bases and J by 7 bases, with 7 bases left in between. CDR1 SGHDT and CDR2 YYEEEE come from the germline V gene. The CDR3: CASSLGLVGYTF. CDR3 nucleotide sequence: TGTGCCAGCAGCTTGGGATTAGTTGGCTACACCTTC. The full variable domain, in which reference TRBV5-6 and TRBJ1-2 provide the parts outside the CDR3, is DAGVTQSPTHLIKTRGQQVTLRCSPKSGHDTVSWYQQALGQGPQFIFQYYEEEERQRGNFPDRFSGHQFPNYSSELNVNALLLGDSALYLCASSLGLVGYTFGSGTRLTVV.

The chain combines TRBV7-9 with TRBJ2-1, with D hard to call. With 7 bases removed from V and 8 bases from J, the gap between germline ends came to 12 bases. The CDR3 runs to 12 residues. The germline V gene encodes CDR1 SEHNR and CDR2 FQNEAQ (reference sequence). Here the CDR3 DNA reads TGTGCCAGCACCCCCCCCGGGCATGAGCAGTTCTTC. It specifies CASTPPGHEQFF.

The chain combines TRBV7-8 with TRBJ2-7; 12 nucleotides line up with TRBD2. The germline CDR1 and CDR2 sequences are SGHVS and FQNEAQ. CDR3 length: 17 amino acids. J was trimmed by 3 bases and V by 2 bases; bases with no gene match: 8. The CDR3 nucleotides read TGTGCCAGCAGCTTACCGCCTAGCGGGAGGGCCGGCTACGAGCAGTACTTC. It specifies CASSLPPSGRAGYEQYF.

Turning to this clone: Other nucleotide sequences in the sample specify the same CDR3. This chain joins TRBV6-5 and TRBJ2-1; possible D gene TRBD1, 5 bases. This CDR3 is built from 12 residues. CDR1 is MNHEY and CDR2 is SVGAGI in the germline V gene. Trimming pared 2 bases from V and 8 bases from J, leaving 7 bases between. The CDR3 protein is CASSYPGHEQFF. The CDR3 region has the DNA TGTGCCAGCAGTTACCCAGGGCATGAGCAGTTCTTC.

The genes are TRBV14 and TRBJ2-3; D call uncertain. Trimming took off 1 base at V and 0 bases at J, with 5 bases between the two ends. CDR1 is SGHDN, CDR2 FVKESK, per germline. The CDR3 is 14 amino acids. The CDR3 DNA reads as TGTGCCAGCAGCCAAGTTAGAAGCACAGATACGCAGTATTTT. Its protein product is CASSQVRSTDTQYF.